The 15 T cell receptor beta chains below were found in one sample sequenced in a study of early T cells in non-severe SARS-CoV-2 infection. TCRdb redid the calling of the 5' RACE reads with MiXCR, one entry per CDR3 protein. Of approximately 40,000 distinct CDR3 sequences in the sample, over 8.5% were seen once. Sequencing input: whole blood. The receptors were sampled from an adult who was a healthcare worker with PCR-confirmed SARS-CoV-2 infection or an uninfected control (not recorded which).

The chain recombines TRBV14 with TRBJ1-5; D is unresolved. Germline lookup yields CDR1 SGHDN and CDR2 FVKESK. This CDR3 spans 13 amino acids. V dropped 1 base and J dropped 9 bases, with 10 bases sitting between them. This CDR3 reads CASSQVPSGPQHF. CDR3 bases: TGTGCCAGCAGCCAAGTACCATCTGGGCCCCAGCATTTT.

The V and J genes are TRBV7-3 and TRBJ2-1; D tentatively reads TRBD1 or TRBD2 (5 bases each). CDR1 SGHTA and CDR2 FQGTGA come from the germline V gene. The V and J ends lost 6 bases and 10 bases respectively, with 19 bases between them. The CDR3 consists of 14 residues. The CDR3 region is CASRRDPKGREQFF. The CDR3, as DNA: TGTGCCAGCAGAAGGGACCCTAAAGGAAGGGAGCAGTTCTTC.

This clonotype occurred a few times. This sequence joins TRBV7-3 and TRBJ2-3; D remains ambiguous. Germline V gene sequence: CDR1 SGHTA, CDR2 FQGTGA. Between the trimmed V and J ends, which lost 2 bases and 1 base, there was a span of 13 bases. This CDR3 is built from 16 residues. As DNA, the CDR3 is TGTGCCAGCAGCTTACAGAGCGCAAGGGGCACAGATACGCAGTATTTT. It codes for CASSLQSARGTDTQYF.

At least ten counts were recorded for this clonotype. This chain connects TRBV19 to TRBJ1-5; a possible D gene is TRBD1 (5 bases). V lost 5 bases, J lost 7 bases, and 12 bases lay in between. From germline, CDR1 is LNHDA and CDR2 SQIVND (reference sequence). The CDR3 is 13 amino acids. The CDR3 sequence: CASSEGRDQPQHF. CDR3 DNA sequence: TGTGCCAGTAGTGAAGGCCGGGACCAGCCCCAGCATTTT.

The genes are TRBV28 and TRBJ2-2; no clear D. The CDR3 extends over 13 amino acids. With 1 base removed from V and 2 bases from J, the gap between germline ends came to 2 bases. Germline lookup yields CDR1 MDHEN and CDR2 SYDVKM. For the CDR3, the DNA is TGTGCCAGCAGTTTATCCAACACCGGGGAGCTGTTTTTT. The encoded protein is CASSLSNTGELFF.

This clonotype was found a few times. CDR3: CSATWGETQYF. In nucleotides, the CDR3 is TGCAGCGCGACGTGGGGTGAGACCCAGTACTTC. The chain recombines TRBV29-1 with TRBJ2-5, with no clear D. V was shortened by 7 bases and J by 5 bases, with 11 bases between the two germline ends. Germline V gene lookup returns CDR1 SQVTM and CDR2 ANQGSEA. The CDR3 totals 11 residues.

This clonotype turned up a few times. This rearrangement joins TRBV4-2 to TRBJ1-1; D might be TRBD1 (5 bases). Trimming cost V 0 bases and J 6 bases, with 11 bases left between them. CDR3 length: 14 residues. Germline CDR1 reads LGHNA; CDR2 reads YNFKEQ. CDR3 nucleotide sequence: TGTGCCAGCAGCCAAGACTCAGGGTTTGCTGAAGCTTTCTTT. Translation gives CASSQDSGFAEAFF.

V and J are TRBV4-3 and TRBJ2-5; D unresolved. Germline CDR1 reads LGHNA; CDR2 reads YSLEER. Trimming took 0 bases from V and 1 from J, leaving 9 bases between them. The CDR3 consists of 15 residues. The CDR3 DNA is TGCGCCAGCAGCCAAGATCTCACGGTCCAAGAGACCCAGTACTTC. Translated: CASSQDLTVQETQYF.

The chain employs TRBV7-3 and TRBJ2-2; 7 nucleotides line up with TRBD2. The CDR3 extends over 13 amino acids. The J segment lost 6 bases and the V segment lost 6 bases, leaving 4 bases of the junction unmatched. In germline, CDR1 is SGHTA, CDR2 FQGTGA. CDR3 amino acids: CASRPGLAGELFF. Written as DNA, the CDR3 is TGTGCCAGCAGACCTGGACTAGCCGGGGAGCTGTTTTTT.

This clonotype was seen at least ten times. The V call is TRBV19, the J call TRBJ1-6; D may be TRBD1 (6 bases). CDR3 length: 15 residues. Germline loops: CDR1 LNHDA, CDR2 SQIVND (reference sequence). Between the trimmed V and J ends, which lost 4 bases and 6 bases, there was a span of 13 bases. CDR3 DNA: TGTGCCAGTAGTACAGGGGTCTTCAGTAATTCACCCCTCCACTTT. Translation gives CASSTGVFSNSPLHF.

This clonotype has ten or more counts. The chain joins TRBV6-1 to TRBJ1-1; D perhaps matches TRBD1 (6 bases). Trimming took off 4 bases at V and 6 bases at J, with 12 bases between the two ends. Germline CDR1 is MNHNS and CDR2 is SASEGT. The CDR3 runs 13 residues. The DNA of the CDR3 is TGTGCCAGCAGTGGTGACAGGTTTTCTGAAGCTTTCTTT. The encoded protein is CASSGDRFSEAFF.

This clonotype appeared a few times. The chain links TRBV29-1 to TRBJ2-5; D is uncertain. Germline V lookup: CDR1 SQVTM, CDR2 ANQGSEA. Trimming stripped 5 bases from V and 0 bases from J, with 7 bases between. CDR3 length equals 12 residues. The CDR3 is CSVKADQETQYF. CDR3 in DNA: TGCAGCGTTAAGGCCGACCAAGAGACCCAGTACTTC. The variable domain in full, with the rest retrieved from reference TRBV29-1 and TRBJ2-5, is SAVISQKPSRDICQRGTSLTIQCQVDSQVTMMFWYRQQPGQSLTLIATANQGSEATYESGFVIDKFPISRPNLTFSTLTVSNMSPEDSSIYLCSVKADQETQYFGPGTRLLVL.

By share, this clonotype counts as medium-sized (0.01 to 0.1%). The chain combines TRBV28 with TRBJ1-4; D unresolved. CDR3 length: 13 amino acids. The germline V and J ends were trimmed by 5 bases and 14 bases, with 18 bases remaining between them. From germline, CDR1 is MDHEN and CDR2 SYDVKM. This CDR3 is CASSPDDKPNLFF. The DNA of the CDR3 is TGTGCCAGCAGTCCCGACGACAAGCCTAATCTGTTTTTT.

At least ten counts were recorded for this clonotype. The DNA for the CDR3 is TGCGCCAGCAGCTTAGCGGGCGGAAATGAGCAGTTCTTC. Translation: CASSLAGGNEQFF. This chain joins TRBV5-1 and TRBJ2-1, with a possible D match to TRBD2 (6 bases). The V gene's germline CDR1 is SGHRS and CDR2 YFSETQ. Trimming removed 2 bases at V and 7 bases at J, with 10 bases between. The CDR3 runs to 13 residues. Full variable domain (missing parts from reference TRBV5-1 and TRBJ2-1): KAGVTQTPRYLIKTRGQQVTLSCSPISGHRSVSWYQQTPGQGLQFLFEYFSETQRNKGNFPGRFSGRQFSNSRSEMNVSTLELGDSALYLCASSLAGGNEQFFGPGTRLTVL.

J is TRBJ2-7 and V is TRBV4-3, with D perhaps matching TRBD1 or TRBD2 (6 bases each). V was clipped by 3 bases and J by 3 bases, with 15 bases between them. The CDR3 extends over 15 amino acids. The germline V gene encodes CDR1 LGHNA and CDR2 YSLEER. For the CDR3, the DNA is TGCGCCAGCAGCCAGCAGCCGGGGGCCAGCTACGAGCAGTACTTC. It specifies CASSQQPGASYEQYF.